These 5 T cell receptor beta chains share one sample of origin, sequenced in a study of shared clonotypes between healthy human individuals. Repertoires were generated with immunoSEQ multiplex PCR, while TCRdb's copy carries only in-frame clones and drops some. The sample has about half a million clones, more than 65% seen once. What was sequenced was PBMCs. The receptors here all came from a woman in her thirties or forties in good health. Some clones in this sample may be carry-over from other donors' samples.

The chain couples TRBV6-5 to TRBJ1-1, with a tentative D call TRBD1 (5 bases). Looked up from germline, CDR1 is MNHEY and CDR2 is SVGAGI. This CDR3 region has 14 residues. V was cut by 5 bases and J by 4 bases, with 14 bases left in between. The CDR3 sequence is CASSGSRVGTEAFF. DNA for the CDR3: TGTGCCAGCAGTGGCAGCAGGGTGGGCACTGAAGCTTTCTTT.

V gene TRBV5-1 combines with J gene TRBJ1-1; D ambiguous. The CDR3 runs 15 residues. V dropped 1 base and J dropped 3 bases, with 13 bases sitting between them. Per the germline V gene, CDR1 is SGHRS and CDR2 is YFSETQ. For the CDR3, the DNA is TGCGCCAGCAGCTTGAATCGAGGGTGGGACACTGAAGCTTTCTTT. Its translation: CASSLNRGWDTEAFF. The complete variable domain, with remaining parts taken from reference TRBV5-1 and TRBJ1-1, reads KAGVTQTPRYLIKTRGQQVTLSCSPISGHRSVSWYQQTPGQGLQFLFEYFSETQRNKGNFPGRFSGRQFSNSRSEMNVSTLELGDSALYLCASSLNRGWDTEAFFGQGTRLTVV.

The chain is built from TRBV5-6 and TRBJ2-1, with D maybe TRBD2 (5 bases). Looked up from germline, CDR1 is SGHDT and CDR2 is YYEEEE. Trimming cost V 0 bases and J 7 bases, with 11 bases left between them. The CDR3 runs 14 residues. This CDR3 is CASSLVQPGNEQFF. The CDR3 coding sequence is TGTGCCAGCAGCTTGGTTCAACCGGGGAATGAGCAGTTCTTC.

CDR3 nucleotide sequence: TGTGCCAGCAGCTTAGCAGGGGCGGAGACCCAGTACTTC. Translation: CASSLAGAETQYF. This chain links TRBV5-6 with TRBJ2-5; a possible D gene is TRBD1 (6 bases). The CDR3 spans 13 residues. The germline gives CDR1 SGHDT, CDR2 YYEEEE. V lost 2 bases, J lost 5 bases, and 10 bases lay in between.

The table lists this clone with a count of one. This sequence joins TRBV18 and TRBJ1-2; 7 nucleotides match TRBD1. Germline-derived CDR1 and CDR2 are KGHSH and LQKENI. The CDR3 consists of 14 residues. With 3 bases clipped from V and 6 bases from J, the junction kept 7 bases outside the gene matches. The DNA for the CDR3 is TGTGCCAGCTCACCCGACAGGGAATCGGATGGCTACACCTTC. Its translation: CASSPDRESDGYTF.